These 23 T cell receptor beta chains were sequenced from one sample in a study of control samples from healthy donors and cancer patients. Clones were read by immunoSEQ multiplex PCR, and TCRdb kept only the in-frame ones, dropping some. The sample consists of approximately 97,000 clones, 80% to 95% of them appearing once. Sequenced: blood. All receptors come from a human donor in good health. The donor label of this sample is uncertain.

The sample holds one count of this clone. This sequence joins TRBV24-1 and TRBJ2-1; D not certain. The CDR3 contains 13 residues. Germline loops: CDR1 KGHDR, CDR2 SFDVKD. V lost 1 base, J lost 5 bases, and 5 bases lay in between. The CDR3 loop reads CATSDFKNNEQFF. The CDR3 DNA is TGTGCCACCAGTGATTTCAAGAACAATGAGCAGTTCTTC.

The chain recombines TRBV18 with TRBJ1-2, with D unclear. Germline loops: CDR1 KGHSH, CDR2 LQKENI. This CDR3 spans 13 amino acids. Deletions cut 1 base from V and 4 bases from J, with 7 bases between. In DNA form, the CDR3 reads TGTGCCAGCTCACCACAGGTGAGCTATGGCTACACCTTC. It encodes CASSPQVSYGYTF.

This chain links TRBV30 with TRBJ2-4; D unclear. There are 13 residues in the CDR3. CDR1 and CDR2 (germline): GTSNPN, SVGIG (reference sequence). The germline V and J ends were trimmed by 3 bases and 0 bases, with 6 bases remaining between them. The CDR3 bases are TGTGCCTGGAGGGCGTTAGCCAAAAACATTCAGTACTTC. This encodes CAWRALAKNIQYF.

This sequence joins TRBV2 and TRBJ2-3; TRBD1 aligns across 7 bases. Per the germline V gene, CDR1 is SNHLY and CDR2 is FYNNEI. V lost 5 bases to trimming and J lost 2 bases; unmatched junction nucleotides: 7. The CDR3 runs 15 residues. DNA for the CDR3: TGTGCCAGCAGTCGGGACAGTAGTATCACAGATACGCAGTATTTT. Amino acid sequence: CASSRDSSITDTQYF.

The chain joins TRBV19 to TRBJ1-2; D perhaps matches TRBD1 (5 bases). The germline V gene encodes CDR1 LNHDA and CDR2 SQIVND (reference sequence). Trimming stripped 7 bases from V and 2 bases from J, with 5 bases between. The CDR3 contains 11 residues. The CDR3 DNA reads TGTGCCAGTACAGGGAACTATGGCTACACCTTC. Its protein product is CASTGNYGYTF. Full variable domain (missing parts from reference TRBV19 and TRBJ1-2): DGGITQSPKYLFRKEGQNVTLSCEQNLNHDAMYWYRQDPGQGLRLIYYSQIVNDFQKGDIAEGYSVSREKKESFPLTVTSAQKNPTAFYLCASTGNYGYTFGSGTRLTVV.

The V gene is TRBV7-9, the J gene TRBJ1-2, with 9 nucleotides matching TRBD1. After removal of 5 bases from V and 7 bases from J, the junction contained 11 bases not matched to a gene. The CDR3 sequence is 15 residues long. CDR1 and CDR2 from the germline V gene are SEHNR and FQNEAQ (reference sequence). The CDR3 region is CASSRDLQGQGGYTF. The CDR3 DNA reads as TGTGCCAGCAGCCGCGACCTGCAGGGACAGGGTGGCTACACCTTC.

The chain recombines TRBV9 with TRBJ1-1, with D tentatively TRBD1 (6 bases). CDR1 is SGDLS and CDR2 is YYNGEE in the germline V gene. Deletions cut 3 bases from V and 4 bases from J, with 7 bases between. The CDR3 covers 12 residues. For the CDR3, the DNA is TGTGCCAGCAGCGAGGGGGGCACTGAAGCTTTCTTT. Its protein is CASSEGGTEAFF.

The V call is TRBV27, the J call TRBJ2-2; 9 bases match TRBD2. V lost 2 bases, J lost 4 bases, and 2 bases stayed unmatched. The germline CDR1 and CDR2 sequences are MNHEY and SMNVEV (reference sequence). The CDR3 spans 15 residues. The CDR3 here is CASSLAGGITGELFF. The CDR3 nucleotides are TGTGCCAGCAGTTTAGCGGGGGGGATCACCGGGGAGCTGTTTTTT.

The chain combines TRBV12-3 or TRBV12-4 with TRBJ1-2; 8 nucleotides align to TRBD1. Losses at the gene ends were 5 bases for V and 7 bases for J; bases not matched to a gene: 6. The CDR3 spans 13 residues. The DNA of the CDR3 is TGTGCCAGCAGTGCCGCCGGGACAGGTGGCTACACCTTC. Its protein product is CASSAAGTGGYTF.

The V call is TRBV5-1, the J call TRBJ1-5, with D perhaps matching TRBD1 (6 bases). Germline CDR1 is SGHRS and CDR2 is YFSETQ. CDR3 length: 14 amino acids. V gave up 0 bases and J gave up 7 bases, with 11 bases separating them. CDR3 coding DNA: TGCGCCAGCAGCTTGGAGGGGGGTAGCCAGCCCCAGCATTTT. Translated, it gives CASSLEGGSQPQHF.

V and J are TRBV30 and TRBJ1-4; D is unresolved. This CDR3 spans 12 amino acids. Germline CDR1 reads GTSNPN; CDR2 reads SVGIG (reference sequence). Between the trimmed V and J ends, which lost 7 bases and 6 bases, there was a span of 12 bases. CDR3 residues: CASPGSDEKLFF. In nucleotides, the CDR3 is TGTGCCTCTCCGGGCTCGGATGAAAAACTGTTTTTT. Drawing the rest from reference TRBV30 and TRBJ1-4, the complete variable domain is SQTIHQWPATLVQPVGSPLSLECTVEGTSNPNLYWYRQAAGRGLQLLFYSVGIGQISSEVPQNLSASRPQDRQFILSSKKLLLSDSGFYLCASPGSDEKLFFGSGTQLSVL.

This clone was recorded once. J is TRBJ1-5 and V is TRBV7-8; a possible D gene is TRBD1 (5 bases). The CDR3 sequence is 15 residues long. Per germline, CDR1 SGHVS and CDR2 FQNEAQ. V was cut by 4 bases and J by 8 bases, with 18 bases left in between. DNA for the CDR3: TGTGCCAGCAGCTCTGGGACGGGGGTGGTCGAGCCCCAGCATTTT. As protein: CASSSGTGVVEPQHF.

This clone has only one observation. The genes are TRBV30 and TRBJ2-5; TRBD2 matches at 8 bases. Losses at the gene ends were 0 bases for V and 1 base for J; bases not matched to a gene: 4. Germline V gene sequence: CDR1 GTSNPN, CDR2 SVGIG (reference sequence). There are 15 residues in the CDR3. In DNA form, the CDR3 reads TGTGCCTGGAGTGTACCCGGGACTAGCCAAGAGACCCAGTACTTC. This sequence encodes CAWSVPGTSQETQYF.

In DNA, the CDR3 is TGTGCCAGCAGCTCCCCGGACAGGGTATCTGGCTACACCTTC. Encoded protein: CASSSPDRVSGYTF. The rearrangement joins TRBV11-2 to TRBJ1-2; 8 bases line up with TRBD1. V shed 4 bases, J shed 7 bases, and the junction held 8 bases outside the gene matches. CDR3 length equals 14 residues. Germline values: CDR1 SGHAT, CDR2 FQNNGV.

The chain uses TRBV4-3 and TRBJ1-4, with TRBD1 identical over 8 bases. Looked up from germline, CDR1 is LGHNA and CDR2 is YSLEER. V lost 4 bases and J lost 5; bases outside the gene matches: 3. CDR3 length: 14 residues. This chain's CDR3 is CASSPTGGNEKLFF. For the CDR3, the DNA is TGCGCCAGCAGCCCTACAGGGGGGAATGAAAAACTGTTTTTT.

The J gene is TRBJ1-1, the V gene TRBV5-4; unclear D gene. Germline-derived CDR1 and CDR2 are SGHNT and YYREEE (reference sequence). V lost 0 bases to trimming and J lost 1 base, with 7 bases between them. This CDR3 has 14 residues. The CDR3, as DNA: TGTGCCAGCAGCTTGGCCTCGGGGAACACTGAAGCTTTCTTT. Protein product: CASSLASGNTEAFF.

The chain uses TRBV29-1 and TRBJ1-1, with D tentatively TRBD1 (5 bases). The CDR3 runs to 10 residues. Germline loops: CDR1 SQVTM, CDR2 ANQGSEA. V was pared by 4 bases and J by 6 bases, with 6 bases between. The CDR3 DNA sequence: TGCAGCGTTGTGGGGCCTGAAGCTTTCTTT. Its translation: CSVVGPEAFF.

The J gene is TRBJ2-7, the V gene TRBV7-8; D remains ambiguous. The CDR3 is made up of 14 amino acids. The germline V and J ends were trimmed by 1 base and 3 bases, with 10 bases remaining between them. CDR1 and CDR2 (germline): SGHVS, FQNEAQ. CDR3 in DNA: TGTGCCAGCAGCTTAGACAGCGCCATCTACGAGCAGTACGTC. Its protein is CASSLDSAIYEQYV.

The genes are TRBV9 and TRBJ1-1, with D maybe TRBD1 (6 bases). This CDR3 has 18 amino acids. Deletions cut 3 bases from V and 5 bases from J, with 26 bases between. CDR1 SGDLS and CDR2 YYNGEE come from the germline V gene. This CDR3 reads CASSAGGQALQKYTEAFF. The DNA for the CDR3 is TGTGCCAGCAGCGCCGGGGGGCAGGCCCTTCAAAAGTATACTGAAGCTTTCTTT.

This chain uses TRBV30 with TRBJ1-1; 8 bases are shared with TRBD1. V was clipped by 1 base and J by 6 bases; unmatched bases: 7. Per germline, CDR1 GTSNPN and CDR2 SVGIG (reference sequence). The CDR3 length is 14 residues. Written as DNA, the CDR3 is TGTGCCTGGAGTGGGGGACAGGTAAGGCCTGAAGCTTTCTTT. It codes for CAWSGGQVRPEAFF.

The V and J genes are TRBV14 and TRBJ2-1, with TRBD2 matching over 10 bases. This CDR3 is 19 amino acids long. Germline V gene lookup returns CDR1 SGHDN and CDR2 FVKESK. Trimming at V came to 3 bases and at J to 2 bases, leaving 13 bases not matched to a gene. The CDR3 loop reads CASSHIQVERGGPYNEQFF. The DNA for the CDR3 is TGTGCCAGCAGCCACATTCAGGTGGAGCGGGGGGGACCCTACAATGAGCAGTTCTTC.

The chain has TRBV18 and TRBJ2-5; TRBD1 matches at 8 bases. Germline loops: CDR1 KGHSH, CDR2 LQKENI. The CDR3 loop spans 15 amino acids. V gave up 5 bases and J gave up 5 bases; unmatched junction bases: 10. CDR3 loop: CASSSYRGSRETQYF. The CDR3 nucleotides are TGTGCCAGCTCATCTTACAGGGGGAGCAGGGAGACCCAGTACTTC.

The chain links TRBV6-6 to TRBJ2-7, with 8 bases fitting TRBD1. Per the germline V gene, CDR1 is MNHNY and CDR2 is SVGAGI (reference sequence). The CDR3 is 12 amino acids. V shed 10 bases and J 5 bases; nucleotides not matched to a gene: 7. CDR3 region: CATRQGADEQYF. CDR3 bases: TGTGCCACCCGTCAGGGGGCGGACGAGCAGTACTTC.